The present T cell receptor beta chain was sequenced within a study of lymphopenia after photon versus proton radiotherapy. Study-level findings and limits: In patients who died, overall survival fell as post-nadir TCR diversity dropped more.

Comment on this clone: Its antigen remains unidentified.

Produced via immunoSEQ multiplex PCR; TCRdb's table is partial and in-frame only. The data show 75,000 to 95,000 clones, around four fifths seen once. The CDR3 runs to 15 residues. Trimming removed 0 bases from V and 10 bases from J, with 16 bases in between. CDR1 and CDR2 from the germline V gene are SGHDN and FVKESK. The sequence derives from a man in his 60s with pancreatic cancer. This rearrangement joins TRBV14 to TRBJ2-1, with a tentative D call TRBD2 (6 bases). Sequencing was performed on peripheral blood, taken from a patient treated with proton-based radiotherapy. The CDR3 bases are TGTGCCAGCAGCCAAGAGGAGGGATACTTTCAGGAGCAGTTCTTC. It encodes CASSQEEGYFQEQFF.